One sample yielded the 25 T cell receptor beta chains listed below, sequenced in a study of T cell responses to AZD1222 COVID-19 vaccine. Clones were sequenced by immunoSEQ multiplex PCR, and TCRdb holds only the in-frame ones, with some missing. The sample has approximately 150,000 clones, 90% to 95% seen once. The specimen comprised peripheral blood, sampled after recovery from COVID-19. The receptor source for this set is an adult who had recovered from COVID-19.

The chain has TRBV5-1 and TRBJ1-3; D gene ambiguous. V lost 0 bases and J lost 4, with 5 bases in between. Germline values: CDR1 SGHRS, CDR2 YFSETQ. This CDR3 is 13 amino acids long. CDR3 sequence (DNA): TGCGCCAGCAGCTTGGTAGTCGGAAACACCATATATTTT. This translates into CASSLVVGNTIYF.

The chain joins TRBV5-1 to TRBJ2-2, with D tentatively TRBD1 or TRBD2 (5 bases each). CDR1 SGHRS and CDR2 YFSETQ come from the germline V gene. V was shortened by 3 bases and J by 4 bases, with 13 bases between the two germline ends. The CDR3 spans 15 residues. CDR3 coding DNA: TGCGCCAGCAGCTCCTCAGGGACGAGCACCGGGGAGCTGTTTTTT. Encoded protein: CASSSSGTSTGELFF.

The chain is built from TRBV7-6 and TRBJ2-2; TRBD2 might be the D (6 bases). Per germline, CDR1 SGHVS and CDR2 FNYEAQ. The V gene lost 9 bases and the J gene lost 1 base, with 15 bases spanning the gap. The CDR3 runs 15 residues. CDR3 in DNA: TGTGCCAGTGGAGAGGGAGGCTTGAACACCGGGGAGCTGTTTTTT. Translating gives CASGEGGLNTGELFF.

The rearrangement uses TRBV5-1 and TRBJ2-2; TRBD2 agrees at 10 bases. This CDR3 is 16 amino acids long. Looked up from germline, CDR1 is SGHRS and CDR2 is YFSETQ. The J segment lost 4 bases and the V segment lost 0 bases, leaving 3 bases of the junction unmatched. The CDR3 loop is CASSLAASGSTGELFF. CDR3 nucleotides: TGCGCCAGCAGCTTGGCCGCTAGCGGGAGCACCGGGGAGCTGTTTTTT.

The genes are TRBV7-9 and TRBJ1-5; D remains unclear. The CDR3 loop spans 15 amino acids. Looked up from germline, CDR1 is SEHNR and CDR2 is FQNEAQ (reference sequence). The ends were cut back, 2 bases at V and 4 bases at J, with 12 bases in the middle. The CDR3 nucleotides read TGTGCCAGCAGCTTAAGCGGGAAGAGAAATCAGCCCCAGCATTTT. This gives the protein CASSLSGKRNQPQHF.

The rearrangement links TRBV7-3 to TRBJ2-1; 10 positions match TRBD2. Germline V gene lookup returns CDR1 SGHTA and CDR2 FQGTGA. Trimming took 5 bases from V and 7 from J; bases not matched to a gene: 8. The CDR3 is 15 residues long. In nucleotides, the CDR3 is TGTGCCAGCAGCCCTCTAGCGGGAGTTGGTAATGAGCAGTTCTTC. Protein: CASSPLAGVGNEQFF.

The genes are TRBV5-1 and TRBJ1-2, with 8 bases identical to TRBD1. The J segment lost 4 bases and the V segment lost 0 bases, leaving 5 bases of the junction unmatched. CDR3 length: 15 residues. Germline V CDR1 and CDR2: SGHRS, YFSETQ. The CDR3 loop is CASSLEGRGLYGYTF. CDR3 DNA: TGCGCCAGCAGCTTGGAGGGCAGGGGGCTCTATGGCTACACCTTC.

V usage is TRBV11-2 and J usage is TRBJ2-3, with D tentatively TRBD2 (5 bases). The germline gives CDR1 SGHAT, CDR2 FQNNGV. Trimming took off 6 bases at V and 7 bases at J, with 11 bases between the two ends. The CDR3 extends over 12 amino acids. The CDR3 region is CASSYSDYTQYF. The CDR3 DNA reads TGTGCCAGCAGTTATAGCGATTATACGCAGTATTTT.

Concerning this clone itself: In the same sample, other DNA sequences code for this CDR3. V usage is TRBV5-1 and J usage is TRBJ2-7; D gene ambiguous. This CDR3 comprises 13 residues. Germline CDR1 reads SGHRS; CDR2 reads YFSETQ. V was shortened by 0 bases and J by 1 base, with 5 bases between the two germline ends. CDR3 DNA: TGCGCCAGCAGCTTGGCCGGGTCCTACGAGCAGTACTTC. Its protein product is CASSLAGSYEQYF.

This chain joins TRBV2 and TRBJ2-1; D gene unclear. The V and J ends lost 4 bases and 6 bases respectively, with 7 bases between them. The germline V gene has CDR1 SNHLY and CDR2 FYNNEI. This CDR3 spans 12 amino acids. CDR3 amino acids: CASSVDRNEQFF. DNA for the CDR3: TGTGCCAGCAGTGTGGACCGCAATGAGCAGTTCTTC.

V usage is TRBV5-1 and J usage is TRBJ2-1; tentative D call: TRBD2 (5 bases). The CDR3 has 13 residues. Germline V gene lookup returns CDR1 SGHRS and CDR2 YFSETQ. Deletions cut 4 bases from V and 9 bases from J, with 14 bases between. The CDR3 reads CASSPRAIPEQFF. The DNA of the CDR3 is TGCGCCAGCAGCCCGAGGGCTATCCCTGAGCAGTTCTTC.

CDR3 residues: CASSQEAVAGTGELFF. The CDR3 nucleotides read TGTGCCAGCAGCCAAGAGGCAGTAGCGGGAACCGGGGAGCTGTTTTTT. The chain couples TRBV4-2 to TRBJ2-2, with 8 nucleotides matching TRBD2. This CDR3 comprises 16 residues. Germline trimming cut 0 bases from V and 5 bases from J; bases unmatched to any gene: 5. Germline CDR1 and CDR2: LGHNA and YNFKEQ.

The chain employs TRBV5-6 and TRBJ2-7; tentative D call: TRBD1 (6 bases). This CDR3 region has 15 residues. Deletions cut 4 bases from V and 4 bases from J, with 18 bases between. CDR1 SGHDT and CDR2 YYEEEE come from the germline V gene. This CDR3 reads CASSGEDRSLYEQYF. The CDR3 DNA follows: TGTGCCAGCAGCGGCGAGGACAGAAGCTTATACGAGCAGTACTTC.

The count of this clone is one. The chain couples TRBV6-5 to TRBJ2-7, with D possibly called TRBD1 or TRBD2 (7 bases each). Germline lookup yields CDR1 MNHEY and CDR2 SVGAGI. The V gene lost 8 bases and the J gene lost 9 bases, with 26 bases spanning the gap. The CDR3 consists of 15 residues. CDR3 amino acids: CASPQQGGEGPGQYF. CDR3 sequence (DNA): TGTGCCAGCCCGCAGCAGGGGGGGGAGGGCCCAGGGCAGTACTTC.

The CDR3 spells CAHEFSPGNTIYF. The CDR3 DNA follows: TGTGCCCACGAGTTTTCCCCTGGAAACACCATATATTTT. J is TRBJ1-3 and V is TRBV6-5; D is ambiguous. In germline, CDR1 is MNHEY, CDR2 SVGAGI. The CDR3 runs 13 residues. Trimming removed 11 bases at V and 2 bases at J, with 13 bases between.

CDR3 bases: TGTGCCAGCAGATACAGCAGCTCCTACGAGCAGTACTTC. Its protein product is CASRYSSSYEQYF. This chain connects TRBV28 to TRBJ2-7; D unclear. Deletions cut 6 bases from V and 0 bases from J, with 9 bases between. There are 13 residues in the CDR3. CDR1 and CDR2 from the germline V gene are MDHEN and SYDVKM.

This rearrangement joins TRBV24-1 to TRBJ2-1; 10 nucleotides agree with TRBD2. The CDR3 has 17 amino acids. The germline V gene has CDR1 KGHDR and CDR2 SFDVKD. After removal of 6 bases from V and 8 bases from J, the junction contained 15 bases not matched to a gene. The DNA for the CDR3 is TGTGCCACCAGTCCCCCTAGCGGGAGACAGGGTTTGGATGAGCAGTTCTTC. Encoded protein: CATSPPSGRQGLDEQFF.

The V and J genes are TRBV10-3 and TRBJ2-1; 15 bases are a match to TRBD2. The CDR3 extends over 14 amino acids. Germline V gene sequence: CDR1 ENHRY, CDR2 SYGVKD. With 11 bases clipped from V and 7 bases from J, the junction kept 6 bases outside the gene matches. CDR3: CASTGTSGRNEQFF. DNA of the CDR3: TGTGCCTCCACCGGGACTAGCGGGAGGAATGAGCAGTTCTTC.

The chain links TRBV28 to TRBJ2-1; the D gene is possibly TRBD2 (7 bases). The CDR3 loop spans 14 amino acids. Germline lookup yields CDR1 MDHEN and CDR2 SYDVKM. Between the trimmed V and J ends, which lost 7 bases and 8 bases, there was a span of 18 bases. The CDR3 spells CASTEGGNRDEQFF. DNA for the CDR3: TGTGCCAGCACTGAGGGGGGGAACCGCGATGAGCAGTTCTTC.

The chain is built from TRBV10-2 and TRBJ2-5; the match to TRBD2 covers 11 bases. The germline CDR1 and CDR2 sequences are WSHSY and SAAADI. Trimming removed 7 bases from V and 4 bases from J; junction bases left unmatched: 2. CDR3 length: 13 residues. CDR3 DNA sequence: TGCGCCAGCACGCTAGCGGGGGGAGAGACCCAGTACTTC. Protein: CASTLAGGETQYF.

This chain connects TRBV4-2 to TRBJ2-5, with 9 bases that match TRBD2. Germline values: CDR1 LGHNA, CDR2 YNFKEQ. The CDR3 totals 17 residues. The V and J ends lost 1 base and 6 bases, in that order; junction bases with no gene match: 12. DNA for the CDR3: TGTGCCAGCAGCCAAGTAACCGGTGCGGGAGGGCCTAAGACCCAGTACTTC. It is translated as CASSQVTGAGGPKTQYF.

This chain uses TRBV6-5 with TRBJ1-1; D is unclear. The length of the CDR3 is 12 residues. In germline, CDR1 is MNHEY, CDR2 SVGAGI. Trimming stripped 8 bases from V and 5 bases from J, with 12 bases between. The CDR3: CASFVGQTEAFF. In nucleotides, the CDR3 is TGTGCCAGCTTCGTAGGGCAAACTGAAGCTTTCTTT.

The gene calls are TRBV30 and TRBJ2-7; 10 nucleotides agree with TRBD1. Germline V lookup: CDR1 GTSNPN, CDR2 SVGIG (reference sequence). The CDR3 runs 12 residues. V lost 8 bases to trimming and J lost 3 bases; unmatched junction nucleotides: 4. For the CDR3, the DNA is TGTGCCGGGGACAGGGGAGGCTACGAGCAGTACTTC. It specifies CAGDRGGYEQYF.

This clone was seen only once. This sample also contains other DNA sequences that code for the same CDR3. V is TRBV5-1 and J is TRBJ2-7; the D call may be TRBD1 or TRBD2 (5 bases each). From germline, CDR1 is SGHRS and CDR2 YFSETQ. The ends were cut back, 4 bases at V and 2 bases at J, with 13 bases in the middle. The CDR3 covers 14 residues. CDR3 sequence: CASSPGTDAYEQYF. CDR3 in DNA: TGCGCCAGCAGCCCAGGGACCGACGCCTACGAGCAGTACTTC. Using reference TRBV5-1 and TRBJ2-7 for the parts outside the CDR3, the full variable domain is KAGVTQTPRYLIKTRGQQVTLSCSPISGHRSVSWYQQTPGQGLQFLFEYFSETQRNKGNFPGRFSGRQFSNSRSEMNVSTLELGDSALYLCASSPGTDAYEQYFGPGTRLTVT.

The chain combines TRBV5-1 with TRBJ1-4; TRBD1 matches 9 bases. Per the germline V gene, CDR1 is SGHRS and CDR2 is YFSETQ. The CDR3 consists of 15 residues. Trimming took 4 bases from V and 2 from J; bases not matched to a gene: 3. As DNA, the CDR3 is TGCGCCAGCAGCCCTGGACAGGGGACTAATGAAAAACTGTTTTTT. It translates to CASSPGQGTNEKLFF.